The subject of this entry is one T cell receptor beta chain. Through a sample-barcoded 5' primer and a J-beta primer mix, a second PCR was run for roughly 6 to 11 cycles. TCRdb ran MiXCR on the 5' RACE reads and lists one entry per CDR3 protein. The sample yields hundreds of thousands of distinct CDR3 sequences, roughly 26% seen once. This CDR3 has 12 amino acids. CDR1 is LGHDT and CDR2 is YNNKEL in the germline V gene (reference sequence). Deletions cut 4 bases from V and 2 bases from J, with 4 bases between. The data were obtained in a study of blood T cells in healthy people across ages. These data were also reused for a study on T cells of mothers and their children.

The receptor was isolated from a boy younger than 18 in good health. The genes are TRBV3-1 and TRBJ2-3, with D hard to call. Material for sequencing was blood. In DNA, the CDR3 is TGTGCCAGCAGCCGTACCACAGATACGCAGTATTTT. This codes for CASSRTTDTQYF.